This TCR beta chain was identified during a study of a mutant IDH1 vaccine in newly diagnosed glioma. The wider study: Most patients had received both radiotherapy and temozolomide, the prior options being radiotherapy, temozolomide, or both.

Some clones are missing from TCRdb's copy, which holds only in-frame ones; the method was immunoSEQ multiplex PCR. The repertoire holds about 36,000 clones, with roughly 80% as singletons. To note about this clone: The antigen remains undetermined.

Time point of the sample: week 5, during vaccination. Each dose of the vaccine consisted of 300 ug of mutant IDH1 20-mer peptide, with topical imiquimod. Astrocytomas found in donors were new, WHO grade 3 or 4, IDH1-mutant and ATRX-lost. This CDR3 region has 14 residues. Germline CDR1 SGHDT, CDR2 YYEEEE. The ends were cut back, 6 bases at V and 4 bases at J, with 16 bases in the middle. The receptor's source is a man in his fifties with glioma. V is TRBV5-6 and J is TRBJ1-1; D unclear. The sample here was PBMCs, taken from a glioma patient whose treatment included an IDH1 peptide vaccine. The CDR3 DNA is TGTGCCAGCACCTTAGAACCGGCGAGCACTGAAGCTTTCTTT. It yields the protein CASTLEPASTEAFF.